The following is a T cell receptor beta chain sequence with its context. The CDR3 covers 15 residues. V trimming: 0 bases; J trimming: 4 bases; junction bases outside the gene matches: 5. Germline CDR1 reads SGDLS; CDR2 reads YYNGEE. RNA was extracted with the RNeasy kit, and a quantity of about 0.5 to 1 ug was reverse transcribed using random hexamers. By means of immunoSEQ multiplex PCR, TCR beta CDR3 spanning 54 Vbeta and 13 Jbeta underwent amplification. From the immunoSEQ multiplex PCR reads, TCRdb called clonotypes with MiXCR, one entry per CDR3 protein. The table records more than 70,000 distinct CDR3 sequences, about 93% of them present only once. The data derive from a study of CD8 T cells in Susac syndrome.

Sequencing was done on a sample of CD8+ T cells from PBMCs. This clonotype was obtained from a human donor in good health. The chain links TRBV9 to TRBJ2-7, with 9 bases fitting TRBD2. Here the CDR3 DNA reads TGTGCCAGCAGCGTAGGGGCTAGCGGGACATACGAGCAGTACTTC. Its translation is CASSVGASGTYEQYF.